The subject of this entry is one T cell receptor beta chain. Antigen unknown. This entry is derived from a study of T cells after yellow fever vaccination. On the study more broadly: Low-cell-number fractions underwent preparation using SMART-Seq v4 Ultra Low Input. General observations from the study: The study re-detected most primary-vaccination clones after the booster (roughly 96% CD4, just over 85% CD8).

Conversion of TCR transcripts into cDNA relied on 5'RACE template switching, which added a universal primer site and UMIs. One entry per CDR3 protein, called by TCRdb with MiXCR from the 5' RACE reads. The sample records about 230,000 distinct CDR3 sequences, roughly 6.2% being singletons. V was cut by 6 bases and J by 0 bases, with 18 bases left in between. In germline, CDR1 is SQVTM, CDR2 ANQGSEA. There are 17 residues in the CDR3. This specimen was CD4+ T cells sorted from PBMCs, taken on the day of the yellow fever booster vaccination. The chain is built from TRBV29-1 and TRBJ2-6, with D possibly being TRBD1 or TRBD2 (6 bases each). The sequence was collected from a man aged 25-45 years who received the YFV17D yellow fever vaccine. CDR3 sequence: CSVPSGAGASGANVLTF. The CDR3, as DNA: TGCAGCGTCCCGTCGGGGGCAGGGGCCTCTGGGGCCAACGTCCTGACTTTC.